The next 28 T cell receptor beta chains were all read from a single sample in a study of blood T cell repertoires in COVID-19. Profiling relied on immunoSEQ multiplex PCR, and the TCRdb table lists in-frame clones only, not all of them. The table records hundreds of thousands of clones, around 85% of them present only once. Material: PBMCs or T cells enriched from blood (not recorded which). These receptors came from a woman aged 40 to 50 who had recovered from COVID-19.

In this sample, this clone turned up a few times. The rearrangement joins TRBV19 to TRBJ2-7; a weak D match, TRBD2 (5 bases). V gave up 3 bases and J gave up 9 bases, with 15 bases separating them. CDR1 is LNHDA, CDR2 SQIVND, per germline (reference sequence). The CDR3 has 13 residues. CDR3: CASSISGSRSQYF. The CDR3 nucleotides are TGTGCCAGTAGTATCAGCGGAAGCAGATCGCAGTACTTC.

V usage is TRBV28 and J usage is TRBJ1-2; 7 bases are a match to TRBD1. V gave up 6 bases and J gave up 7 bases; unmatched junction bases: 8. This CDR3 contains 13 residues. Germline CDR1 is MDHEN and CDR2 is SYDVKM. The DNA for the CDR3 is TGTGCCAGCAGCCCCGCGACAGGGTCTGGCTACACCTTC. Translation: CASSPATGSGYTF.

Only one count was recorded for this clone. The rearrangement joins TRBV19 to TRBJ1-3; possible D gene TRBD1, 5 bases. The germline V gene encodes CDR1 LNHDA and CDR2 SQIVND (reference sequence). This CDR3 comprises 15 residues. Trimming shortened V by 3 bases and J by 2 bases, and 11 bases separated the two germline ends. CDR3 DNA sequence: TGTGCCAGTAGTATCGACAGTACAGCTGGAAACACCATATATTTT. Amino acid sequence: CASSIDSTAGNTIYF.

V usage is TRBV19 and J usage is TRBJ2-7; 14 nucleotides agree with TRBD2. The ends lost 5 bases at V and 0 bases at J; junction bases unmatched: 6. The CDR3 loop spans 17 amino acids. The germline V gene encodes CDR1 LNHDA and CDR2 SQIVND (reference sequence). CDR3: CASSPLGTSGSSYEQYF. The CDR3 DNA is TGTGCCAGTAGTCCCCTCGGGACTAGCGGGAGCTCCTACGAGCAGTACTTC.

The chain has TRBV5-1 and TRBJ2-1; D possibly corresponds to TRBD2 (5 bases). V lost 7 bases, J lost 9 bases, and 11 bases lay in between. The CDR3 is made up of 11 amino acids. Germline CDR1 reads SGHRS; CDR2 reads YFSETQ. The CDR3 bases are TGCGCCAGCCGGGCTAGCAGTGAGCAGTTCTTC. Protein: CASRASSEQFF.

A few counts support this clone. The chain links TRBV7-9 to TRBJ2-7; D unclear. This CDR3 comprises 13 residues. Germline V lookup: CDR1 SEHNR, CDR2 FQNEAQ (reference sequence). Deletions cut 5 bases from V and 2 bases from J, with 10 bases between. The CDR3 DNA follows: TGTGCCAGCAGCCTGCCTATCCCCTACGAGCAGTACTTC. Translated: CASSLPIPYEQYF.

V is TRBV25-1 and J is TRBJ1-6; 8 bases fit TRBD1. From germline, CDR1 is MGHDK and CDR2 SYGVNS. The V segment lost 6 bases and the J segment 7 bases; nucleotides outside the gene matches: 14. This CDR3 comprises 17 residues. The CDR3 here is CASREPKGQGKNSPLHF. The DNA for the CDR3 is TGTGCCAGCAGAGAGCCCAAAGGACAGGGTAAAAATTCACCCCTCCACTTT.

This clone has only one observation. The chain is built from TRBV7-9 and TRBJ1-2, with 10 positions matching TRBD1. Germline V gene lookup returns CDR1 SEHNR and CDR2 FQNEAQ (reference sequence). This CDR3 spans 15 amino acids. V shed 1 base, J shed 3 bases, and the junction held 2 bases outside the gene matches. The CDR3 nucleotides are TGTGCCAGCAGCTTAGGGGGGACAGGGGACTATGGCTACACCTTC. Translating gives CASSLGGTGDYGYTF.

J is TRBJ1-2 and V is TRBV5-1, with 7 bases identical to TRBD1. With 7 bases clipped from V and 8 bases from J, the junction kept 8 bases outside the gene matches. The CDR3 has 12 amino acids. The germline gives CDR1 SGHRS, CDR2 YFSETQ. CDR3 DNA sequence: TGCGCCAGCCGACCGACAGGGAAAGGCTACACCTTC. Translation gives CASRPTGKGYTF.

The V call is TRBV2, the J call TRBJ2-1; TRBD2 agrees at 13 bases. There are 14 residues in the CDR3. The ends lost 4 bases at V and 7 bases at J; junction bases unmatched: 1. CDR1 is SNHLY, CDR2 FYNNEI, per germline. DNA of the CDR3: TGTGCCAGCAGTGCGACTAGCGGGAGGAATGAGCAGTTCTTC. As protein: CASSATSGRNEQFF.

The chain has TRBV12-3 or TRBV12-4 and TRBJ2-7; no firm D call. This CDR3 spans 12 amino acids. V was shortened by 5 bases and J by 4 bases, with 9 bases between the two germline ends. The CDR3 DNA reads TGTGCCAGCAGTCCCGGCGGATACGAGCAGTACTTC. Protein product: CASSPGGYEQYF.

V gene TRBV6-4 combines with J gene TRBJ2-7, with 7 bases fitting TRBD2. J lost 0 bases, V lost 4 bases, and 12 bases had no gene match. Germline CDR1 is MRHNA and CDR2 is SNTAGT. CDR3 length equals 17 residues. The CDR3 DNA reads TGTGCCAGCAGTGCCGTACGGAGCGGGAACCTCTCCTACGAGCAGTACTTC. Translated: CASSAVRSGNLSYEQYF.

The gene calls are TRBV7-6 and TRBJ2-7; 7 positions agree with TRBD2. V was pared by 6 bases and J by 6 bases, with 11 bases of the junction left unmatched. Germline V gene data show CDR1 as SGHVS and CDR2 as FNYEAQ. CDR3 length: 14 amino acids. CDR3 region: CASRPGTITGEQYF. DNA for the CDR3: TGTGCCAGCAGGCCCGGGACTATAACGGGCGAGCAGTACTTC.

The rearrangement uses TRBV7-9 and TRBJ2-1, with 11 bases matching TRBD2. Germline V lookup: CDR1 SEHNR, CDR2 FQNEAQ (reference sequence). The CDR3 has 14 residues. V was pared by 5 bases and J by 9 bases, with 6 bases of the junction left unmatched. The CDR3 region is CASSVTGTSGEQFF. The CDR3 DNA sequence: TGTGCCAGCAGCGTAACCGGGACTAGCGGTGAGCAGTTCTTC.

V gene TRBV6-2 or TRBV6-3 combines with J gene TRBJ2-3; the D gene is possibly TRBD2 (6 bases). This CDR3 is built from 14 residues. Germline-derived CDR1 and CDR2 are MNHEY and SVGEGT. V was cut by 5 bases and J by 2 bases, with 11 bases left in between. The CDR3 here is CASSGGTYTDTQYF. The CDR3 coding sequence is TGTGCCAGCAGTGGCGGGACCTACACAGATACGCAGTATTTT.

This rearrangement joins TRBV21-1 to TRBJ2-3; the table's D call TRBD2 went unverified against the DNA. TRBV21-1 is recorded as a pseudogene. The CDR3 sequence is 19 residues long. DNA of the CDR3: TGTGCCAGCAGTCGACTAACGGGCAGGCGATCTTTCAGCACAGATACGCAGTATTTT. It encodes CASSRLTGRRSFSTDTQYF.

This clone came up once. The chain has TRBV7-2 and TRBJ1-2; 8 bases map to TRBD1. With 8 bases clipped from V and 4 bases from J, the junction kept 6 bases outside the gene matches. The CDR3 has 13 residues. Germline V gene sequence: CDR1 SGHTA, CDR2 FQGNSA. Written as DNA, the CDR3 is TGTGCCAGCGGCAGGGGGCAGGGCTATGGCTACACCTTC. Protein: CASGRGQGYGYTF.

The chain couples TRBV28 to TRBJ2-1; 8 bases line up with TRBD2. Germline V lookup: CDR1 MDHEN, CDR2 SYDVKM. V trimming: 2 bases; J trimming: 12 bases; junction bases outside the gene matches: 15. The CDR3 length is 16 residues. The CDR3 loop is CASSLVGPTSGVGQFF. CDR3 sequence (DNA): TGTGCCAGCAGTTTAGTCGGGCCCACTAGCGGAGTCGGGCAGTTCTTC.

Written as DNA, the CDR3 is TGCGCCAGCAGCTTGGGGGACAGTGGAGTAAGCTATGGCTACACCTTC. Translation gives CASSLGDSGVSYGYTF. The V call is TRBV5-1, the J call TRBJ1-2; 7 bases line up with TRBD1. From germline, CDR1 is SGHRS and CDR2 YFSETQ. Losses at the gene ends were 0 bases for V and 4 bases for J; bases not matched to a gene: 9. The CDR3 is 16 residues long.

A single count supports this clone. The chain is built from TRBV29-1 and TRBJ1-3; TRBD1 aligns across 7 bases. The V gene's germline CDR1 is SQVTM and CDR2 ANQGSEA. This CDR3 is 14 amino acids long. J was trimmed by 8 bases and V by 4 bases; bases with no gene match: 11. In DNA form, the CDR3 reads TGCAGCGTTGTTGTGGACAGGCATTCGTACACCATATATTTT. Its translation is CSVVVDRHSYTIYF.

This clone has more than one count but fewer than ten. The rearrangement links TRBV13 to TRBJ1-2; no reliable D call. This CDR3 comprises 13 residues. CDR1 is PRHDT and CDR2 is FYEKMQ in the germline V gene (reference sequence). V was clipped by 5 bases and J by 7 bases, with 14 bases between them. CDR3 in amino acids: CASSRREVGGYTF. CDR3 sequence (DNA): TGTGCCAGCAGCCGTCGAGAGGTGGGTGGCTACACCTTC.

CDR3 in DNA: TGCGCCAGCAGCCTTAACATGAACACTGAAGCTTTCTTT. Amino acids: CASSLNMNTEAFF. The chain combines TRBV5-1 with TRBJ1-1; D not certain. Looked up from germline, CDR1 is SGHRS and CDR2 is YFSETQ. CDR3 length equals 13 residues. Trimming removed 4 bases at V and 0 bases at J, with 7 bases between.

The J gene is TRBJ1-3, the V gene TRBV7-2; 12 bases match TRBD1. The junction had 2 bases not matched to a gene; V was cut back by 1 base and J by 7 bases. The CDR3 is made up of 15 amino acids. Germline V gene data show CDR1 as SGHTA and CDR2 as FQGNSA. The CDR3 loop reads CASSLEGQGANTIYF. The CDR3 region has the DNA TGTGCCAGCAGCTTAGAGGGACAGGGGGCTAACACCATATATTTT.

This rearrangement joins TRBV28 to TRBJ2-1, with 10 bases fitting TRBD2. The CDR3 totals 14 residues. The germline V gene has CDR1 MDHEN and CDR2 SYDVKM. With V trimmed by 7 bases and J by 9 bases, 9 bases remained unmatched. The CDR3 region is CASIGAGGPGEQFF. DNA of the CDR3: TGTGCCAGCATCGGAGCGGGAGGGCCAGGTGAGCAGTTCTTC. The full variable domain, completed using reference TRBV28 and TRBJ2-1, is DVKVTQSSRYLVKRTGEKVFLECVQDMDHENMFWYRQDPGLGLRLIYFSYDVKMKEKGDIPEGYSVSREKKERFSLILESASTNQTSMYLCASIGAGGPGEQFFGPGTRLTVL.

V and J are TRBV6-5 and TRBJ2-7; 9 positions match TRBD1. The CDR3 has 14 residues. Germline V CDR1 and CDR2: MNHEY, SVGAGI. With 7 bases clipped from V and 5 bases from J, the junction kept 9 bases outside the gene matches. CDR3 sequence: CASMGTGKMHEQYF. The CDR3 bases are TGTGCCAGCATGGGGACAGGGAAGATGCACGAGCAGTACTTC.

The rearrangement links TRBV5-1 to TRBJ2-7; TRBD2 is a possible D gene (6 bases). CDR1 and CDR2 from the germline V gene are SGHRS and YFSETQ. V was pared by 1 base and J by 1 base, with 12 bases between. CDR3 length: 15 residues. DNA for the CDR3: TGCGCCAGCAGCTTGTTACCGCGGGGTTCCTACGAGCAGTACTTC. It yields the protein CASSLLPRGSYEQYF.

V usage is TRBV6-5 and J usage is TRBJ2-3; the match to TRBD2 covers 11 bases. The V segment lost 6 bases and the J segment 2 bases; nucleotides outside the gene matches: 4. This CDR3 is 15 amino acids long. CDR1 MNHEY and CDR2 SVGAGI come from the germline V gene. The CDR3 DNA reads as TGTGCCAGCAGGCCGACTAGCGGGATCACAGATACGCAGTATTTT. Its protein product is CASRPTSGITDTQYF.

V and J are TRBV11-1 and TRBJ1-6; D is ambiguous. V was trimmed by 5 bases and J by 7 bases, leaving 9 bases between them. CDR1 and CDR2 from the germline V gene are SGHAT and FQDESV (reference sequence). This CDR3 is 13 amino acids long. Here the CDR3 DNA reads TGTGCCAGCAGCGCGAGAGTCAATTCACCCCTCCACTTT. Amino acids: CASSARVNSPLHF.